This T cell receptor beta chain was retrieved from a study of monozygotic twins with inflammatory bowel disease. Germline CDR1 MNHEY, CDR2 SVGEGT. This CDR3 has 15 amino acids. Turning to this clonotype: Antigen unknown.

Each CDR3 protein gets one entry in TCRdb, which reprocessed the 5' RACE reads and gives no DNA. This repertoire includes roughly 330,000 distinct CDR3 sequences. Study-level points and caveats: A distinction between different T cell subtypes was not possible.

J is TRBJ2-5 and V is TRBV6-2 or TRBV6-3; TCRdb outputs TRBD2, but without DNA this stays unchecked. This clonotype was sampled from a human donor with ulcerative colitis or Crohn's disease, or a healthy co-twin of an affected twin (not recorded which). Sequencing was done on a sample of blood. The CDR3 protein is CASSFRTLTGETQYF.